The source of this TCR beta chain is a study of T cells in Graves' hyperthyroidism and ophthalmopathy (dated by TCRdb to between 2018 and 2020). With respect to the entire study: Peripheral blood samples were taken at the time of initial diagnosis, prior to any treatment. In addition, the study compared T-cell repertoires in thyroid tissue and in blood from a handful of Graves' hyperthyroidism patients. Prospective prediction of ophthalmopathy was tested in an independent validation cohort consisting of 18 to 20 hyperthyroidism patients and more than 15 patients who later progressed to ophthalmopathy. The 95 to 100 discovery patients were randomly split 7:3 into training and test sets. The paper reports TCR Vbeta CDR3 sequencing of 135 peripheral blood samples: over 40 ophthalmopathy, some 80 hyperthyroidism and about 17 progressor patients. TCR V-J signatures able to tell the groups apart were searched for in a discovery cohort of 100 patients, of whom more than 40 had Graves' ophthalmopathy and about 60 had stable Graves' hyperthyroidism. After sampling, hyperthyroidism patients received methimazole starting at 30 mg daily, and ophthalmopathy patients received high-dose intravenous methylprednisolone. What the study reported, not specific to this receptor: Most expanded thyroid clonotypes (frequency above 0.001) were also detected in blood, suggesting blood repertoires may reflect thyroid immune responses. A 13 V-J signature model separated ophthalmopathy from stable hyperthyroidism, with over 85% sensitivity and 81.08% specificity in cross-validation and 80%/75% in testing. In validation, progression to ophthalmopathy was predicted by the model with roughly 71% sensitivity and 72% to 85% specificity, a median of about 6.8 months before onset. Sample size was not statistically predetermined, and blinding of investigators to group allocation was not performed.

Including the terminal cysteine and phenylalanine, the CDR3 comprises 13 residues. This entry keeps only the CDR3 DNA: 39 bases, framed from base 1. Taken from the germline V gene (reference sequence), the CDR1 and CDR2 loops are GTSNPN and SVGIG. The junction shows trimming of 0 bases on V and 4 bases on J, plus 9 bases between the germline ends. Graves' hyperthyroidism was defined as stable when no progression to ophthalmopathy occurred over 18 months of follow-up. Hyperthyroidism patients were newly diagnosed, had a disease duration of under 2 months, and were aged 18 to 65 years. The study excluded patients with uncontrolled infections, other autoimmune diseases, pregnancy or lactation. Diagnoses were established on the basis of clinical symptoms, serum thyroxine and TRAb, thyroid ultrasound, and orbital computed tomography. PBMCs were separated from roughly 9.6 ml of fresh peripheral blood using Ficoll-Paque density gradient centrifugation. Total RNA was extracted with Trizol reagent, and quality was checked on an Agilent 2100 Bioanalyzer.

This clonotype was seen ten or more times. Its target antigen remains unknown. Base qualities are not provided; no much larger clone lies one nucleotide away. The TCR beta CDR3 regions were amplified from the RNA transcripts. The first round of RT-PCR for the TCR CDR3 was performed with the HTBI primer set and the Qiagen OneStep RT-PCR kit. Libraries were constructed in a second round of multiplex PCR, after which size selection and purification were carried out. The libraries were sequenced on an Illumina HiSeq2000 using paired-end 100 bp reads. The published analysis was carried out like this. SOAPnuke was used to process the raw data, with reads discarded if the reads contained adapters or uncalled bases, had a mean Phred below 15, or lacked an exact constant-primer or identifier match. COPE v1.2.5 was used to merge high-quality paired reads, and clonotypes were defined as unique nucleotide sequences. MiTCR v1.1 was used to align clonotypes to the IMGT TRBV, TRBD and TRBJ reference segments. The analysis was restricted to V-J combinations with a frequency above 0.0001, which together covered just over 99% of the repertoires. A TCS score was defined as the ratio of F50 (clonal expansion) to E x V (chaos), with BLOSUM62-based TCRdist applied between CDR3 peptides within each V-J. Welch's t-statistics and random forest reduced roughly 500 V-J features to around 14, which were used in a naive Bayes classifier (R e1071). The public sequencing data were trimmed at Q25 with fastp and processed into clonotypes with MiXCR by TCRdb, which kept only in-frame beta chains. Each entry merges the rows of one CDR3 protein and shows their most common DNA and genes. TCRdb, not the original authors, processed these V and J calls. The sample table shows under 250,000 distinct CDR3 sequences, and about a sixth are seen once. Together, the top ten hold 53% of the sample.

This TCR came from a woman between 45 and 60 years old with Graves' hyperthyroidism. The rearrangement combines TRBV30 with TRBJ2-5; the D gene remains uncertain. The specimen sequenced was blood. The DNA reads TGTGCCTGGAGTGTACGGTGGGGAGAGACCCAGTACTTC. Translated, this gives CAWSVRWGETQYF.